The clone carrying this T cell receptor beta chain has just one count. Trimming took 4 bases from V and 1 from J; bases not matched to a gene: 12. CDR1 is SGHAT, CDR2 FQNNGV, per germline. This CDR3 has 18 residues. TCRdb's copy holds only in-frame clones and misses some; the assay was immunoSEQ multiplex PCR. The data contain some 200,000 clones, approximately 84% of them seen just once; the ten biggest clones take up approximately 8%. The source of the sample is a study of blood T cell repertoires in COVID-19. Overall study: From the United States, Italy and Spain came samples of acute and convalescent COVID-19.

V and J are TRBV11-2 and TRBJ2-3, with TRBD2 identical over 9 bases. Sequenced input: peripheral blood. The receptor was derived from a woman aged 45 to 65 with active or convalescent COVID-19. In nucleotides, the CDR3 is TGTGCCAGCAGCTCCCCCGGGAGGGCTAGCGGGGGCACAGATACGCAGTATTTT. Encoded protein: CASSSPGRASGGTDTQYF. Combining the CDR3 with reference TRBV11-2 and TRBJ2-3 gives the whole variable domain EAGVAQSPRYKIIEKRQSVAFWCNPISGHATLYWYQQILGQGPKLLIQFQNNGVVDDSQLPKDRFSAERLKGVDSTLKIQPAKLEDSAVYLCASSSPGRASGGTDTQYFGPGTRLTVL.